This TCR beta chain was captured by sequencing in a study of vaccination and CD4 T cells after COVID-19. Study-wide background: Each person enrolled got two BNT162b2 or mRNA-1273 vaccine doses.

Once obtained from cultured CD4+ T cells, the DNA was sequenced using the Oncomine TCR Beta short-read assay. One entry per CDR3 protein results from TCRdb running MiXCR on the PCR reads. The sample includes about 16,000 distinct CDR3 sequences, 30% to 45% seen only once; the top ten take roughly 15%. Trimming took off 6 bases at V and 1 base at J, with 13 bases between the two ends. The CDR3 sequence is 15 residues long. Germline CDR1 LNHDA, CDR2 SQIVND (reference sequence). Study-wide results and caveats: Median SARS-CoV-2-reactive clonotype numbers rose nonsignificantly, roughly 21 to 38.

A word on this clonotype: Its antigen is as yet unknown.

Treatment defined: roughly 11-day PBMC culture with coronavirus spike peptide pools or control peptides (ViraFEST assay). TCR sequencing followed the expansion of antigen-specific T cells with peptide pools in ViraFEST. Negative selection purified CD4+ T cells after 10 days of culture. The chain couples TRBV19 to TRBJ2-4; D unclear. This TCR derives from a human donor with COVID-19. Sequenced: cultured CD4+ T cells from blood. The CDR3 is CASSVTLGAKNIQYF. CDR3 bases: TGTGCCAGTAGCGTCACCCTGGGGGCCAAAAACATTCAGTACTTC.